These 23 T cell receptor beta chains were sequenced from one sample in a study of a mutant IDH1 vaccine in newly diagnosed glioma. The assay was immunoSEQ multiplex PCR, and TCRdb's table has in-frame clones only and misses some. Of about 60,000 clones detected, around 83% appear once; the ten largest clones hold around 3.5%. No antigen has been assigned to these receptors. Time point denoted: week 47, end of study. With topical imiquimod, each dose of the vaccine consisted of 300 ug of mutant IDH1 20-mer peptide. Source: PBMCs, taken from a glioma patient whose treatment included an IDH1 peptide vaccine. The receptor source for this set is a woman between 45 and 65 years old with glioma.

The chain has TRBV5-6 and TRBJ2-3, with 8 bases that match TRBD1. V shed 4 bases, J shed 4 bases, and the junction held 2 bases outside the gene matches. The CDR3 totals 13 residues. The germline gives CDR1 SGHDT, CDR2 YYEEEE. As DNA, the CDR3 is TGTGCCAGCAGCCCGGACAGGGCAGATACGCAGTATTTT. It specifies CASSPDRADTQYF.

For the CDR3, the DNA is TGTGCCAGCAGCGCAGCGGGTAGCAATGAGCAGTTCTTC. It specifies CASSAAGSNEQFF. The chain joins TRBV9 to TRBJ2-1; D possibly corresponds to TRBD2 (6 bases). V was cut by 3 bases and J by 6 bases, with 10 bases left in between. The CDR3 totals 13 residues. From germline, CDR1 is SGDLS and CDR2 YYNGEE.

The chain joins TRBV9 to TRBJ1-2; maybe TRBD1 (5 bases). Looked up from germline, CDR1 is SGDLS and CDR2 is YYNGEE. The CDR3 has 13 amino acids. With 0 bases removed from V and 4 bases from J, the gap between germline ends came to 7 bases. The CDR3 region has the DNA TGTGCCAGCAGCGTAGGGGACGGCTATGGCTACACCTTC. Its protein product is CASSVGDGYGYTF. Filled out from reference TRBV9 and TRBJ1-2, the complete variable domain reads DSGVTQTPKHLITATGQRVTLRCSPRSGDLSVYWYQQSLDQGLQFLIQYYNGEERAKGNILERFSAQQFPDLHSELNLSSLELGDSALYFCASSVGDGYGYTFGSGTRLTVV.

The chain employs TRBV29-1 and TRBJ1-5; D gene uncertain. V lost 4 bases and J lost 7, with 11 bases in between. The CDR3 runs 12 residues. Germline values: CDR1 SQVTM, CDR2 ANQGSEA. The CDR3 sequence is CSVVEMDQPQHF. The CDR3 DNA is TGCAGCGTTGTGGAGATGGACCAGCCCCAGCATTTT.

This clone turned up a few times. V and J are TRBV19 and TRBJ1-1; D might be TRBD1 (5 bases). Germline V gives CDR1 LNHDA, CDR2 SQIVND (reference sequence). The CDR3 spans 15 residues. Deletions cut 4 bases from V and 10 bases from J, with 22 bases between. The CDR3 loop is CASSKSPGTRSGAFF. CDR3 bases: TGTGCCAGTAGTAAAAGTCCCGGGACGCGGAGCGGAGCTTTCTTT.

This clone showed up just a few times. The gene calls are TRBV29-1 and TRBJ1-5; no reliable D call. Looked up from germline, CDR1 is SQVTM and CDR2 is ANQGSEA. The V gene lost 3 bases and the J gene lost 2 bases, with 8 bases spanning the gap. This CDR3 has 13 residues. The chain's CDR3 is CSVDTGRNQPQHF. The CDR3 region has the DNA TGCAGCGTTGATACGGGCCGCAATCAGCCCCAGCATTTT.

DNA of the CDR3: TGTGCCAGCAGCTTTAGAGATACGCAGTATTTT. This gives the protein CASSFRDTQYF. The chain has TRBV5-6 and TRBJ2-3; D is unclear. Germline-derived CDR1 and CDR2 are SGHDT and YYEEEE. Trimming left V 2 bases short and J 5 bases short, with 3 bases between. The CDR3 runs to 11 residues.

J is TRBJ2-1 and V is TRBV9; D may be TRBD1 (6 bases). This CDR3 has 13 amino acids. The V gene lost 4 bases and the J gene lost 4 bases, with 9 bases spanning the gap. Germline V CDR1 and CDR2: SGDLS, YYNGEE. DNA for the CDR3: TGTGCCAGCAGCCGAGGACAGTACAATGAGCAGTTCTTC. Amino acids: CASSRGQYNEQFF.

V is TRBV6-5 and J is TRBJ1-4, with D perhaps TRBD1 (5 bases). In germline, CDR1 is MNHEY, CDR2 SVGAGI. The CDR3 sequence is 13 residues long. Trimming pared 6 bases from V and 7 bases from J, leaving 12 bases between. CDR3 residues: CASRGGGSEKLFF. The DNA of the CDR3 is TGTGCCAGCAGGGGTGGGGGAAGTGAAAAACTGTTTTTT.

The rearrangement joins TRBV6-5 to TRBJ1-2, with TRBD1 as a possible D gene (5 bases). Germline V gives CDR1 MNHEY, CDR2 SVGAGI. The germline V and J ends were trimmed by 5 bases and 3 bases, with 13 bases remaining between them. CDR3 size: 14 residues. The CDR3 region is CASSLVDSYYGYTF. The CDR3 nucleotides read TGTGCCAGCAGTCTCGTAGACAGTTACTATGGCTACACCTTC.

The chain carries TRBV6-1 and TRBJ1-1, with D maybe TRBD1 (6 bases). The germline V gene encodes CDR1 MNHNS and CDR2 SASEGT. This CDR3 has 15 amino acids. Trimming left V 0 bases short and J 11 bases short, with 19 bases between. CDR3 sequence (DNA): TGTGCCAGCAGTGAAGCGGCTAAGGGGGGCCGGGTGGCTTTCTTT. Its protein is CASSEAAKGGRVAFF.

This CDR3 is CASSPGQRSGTDTQYF. CDR3 DNA: TGCGCCAGCAGCCCGGGACAGCGAAGCGGCACAGATACGCAGTATTTT. The gene calls are TRBV5-1 and TRBJ2-3; the match to TRBD1 covers 7 bases. CDR3 size: 16 residues. Looked up from germline, CDR1 is SGHRS and CDR2 is YFSETQ. The V segment lost 4 bases and the J segment 1 base; nucleotides outside the gene matches: 9.

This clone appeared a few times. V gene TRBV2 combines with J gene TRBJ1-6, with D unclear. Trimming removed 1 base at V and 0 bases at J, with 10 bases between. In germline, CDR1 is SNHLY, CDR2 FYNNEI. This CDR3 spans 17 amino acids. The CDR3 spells CASSEGRISSYNSPLHF. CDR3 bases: TGTGCCAGCAGTGAAGGGCGGATTAGCTCCTATAATTCACCCCTCCACTTT.

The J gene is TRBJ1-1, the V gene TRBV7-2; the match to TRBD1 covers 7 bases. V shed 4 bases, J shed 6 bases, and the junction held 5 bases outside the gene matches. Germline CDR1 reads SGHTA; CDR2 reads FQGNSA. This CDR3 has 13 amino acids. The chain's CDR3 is CASSSRQGSEAFF. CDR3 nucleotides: TGTGCCAGCAGCTCCCGACAGGGTTCTGAAGCTTTCTTT.

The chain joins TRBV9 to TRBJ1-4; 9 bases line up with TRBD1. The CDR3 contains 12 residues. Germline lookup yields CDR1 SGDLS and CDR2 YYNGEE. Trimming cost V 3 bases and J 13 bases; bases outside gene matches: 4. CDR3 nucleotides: TGTGCCAGCAGCGAGGACAGGGGTGGACTGTTTTTT. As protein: CASSEDRGGLFF.

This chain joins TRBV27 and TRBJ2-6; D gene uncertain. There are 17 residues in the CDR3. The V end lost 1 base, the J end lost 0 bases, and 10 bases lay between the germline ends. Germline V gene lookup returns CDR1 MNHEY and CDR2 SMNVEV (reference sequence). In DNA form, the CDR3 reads TGTGCCAGCAGTTTATGGGCAAGCCGCTCTGGGGCCAACGTCCTGACTTTC. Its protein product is CASSLWASRSGANVLTF.

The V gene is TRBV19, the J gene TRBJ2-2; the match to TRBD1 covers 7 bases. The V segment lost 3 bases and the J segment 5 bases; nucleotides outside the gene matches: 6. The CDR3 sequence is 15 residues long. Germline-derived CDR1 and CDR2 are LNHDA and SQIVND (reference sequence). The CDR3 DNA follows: TGTGCCAGTAGTATGGACAGGTGGGGTACCGGGGAGCTGTTTTTT. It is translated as CASSMDRWGTGELFF.

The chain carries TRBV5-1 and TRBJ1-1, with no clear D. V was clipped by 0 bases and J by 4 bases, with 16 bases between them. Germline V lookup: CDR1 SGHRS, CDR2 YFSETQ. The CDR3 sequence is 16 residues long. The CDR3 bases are TGCGCCAGCAGCTTGGGGACGGCCGTACGGGCCACTGAAGCTTTCTTT. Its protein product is CASSLGTAVRATEAFF.

The DNA for the CDR3 is TGTGCCAGCAGCCGGGGTGACTATGGCTACACCTTC. Translated: CASSRGDYGYTF. The chain uses TRBV9 and TRBJ1-2; D uncertain. Germline lookup yields CDR1 SGDLS and CDR2 YYNGEE. There are 12 residues in the CDR3. V was cut by 4 bases and J by 3 bases, with 7 bases left in between.

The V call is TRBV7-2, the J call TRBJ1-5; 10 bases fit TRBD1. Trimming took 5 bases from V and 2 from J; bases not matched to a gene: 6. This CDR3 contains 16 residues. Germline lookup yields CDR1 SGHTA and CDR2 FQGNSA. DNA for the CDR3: TGTGCCAGCAGCCTAGGGACAGGGGTTGGCAATCAGCCCCAGCATTTT. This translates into CASSLGTGVGNQPQHF.

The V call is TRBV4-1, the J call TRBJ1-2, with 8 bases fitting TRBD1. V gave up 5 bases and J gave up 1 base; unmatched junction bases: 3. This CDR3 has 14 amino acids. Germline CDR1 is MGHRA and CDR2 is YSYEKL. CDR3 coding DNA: TGCGCCAGCAGCTACGGACAGGGTAACTATGGCTACACCTTC. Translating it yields CASSYGQGNYGYTF.

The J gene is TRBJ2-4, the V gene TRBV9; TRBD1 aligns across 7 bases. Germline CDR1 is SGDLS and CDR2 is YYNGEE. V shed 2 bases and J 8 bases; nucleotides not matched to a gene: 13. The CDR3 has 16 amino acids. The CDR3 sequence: CASSVKRGVQGDIQYF. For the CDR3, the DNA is TGTGCCAGCAGCGTTAAAAGGGGAGTCCAGGGGGACATTCAGTACTTC.

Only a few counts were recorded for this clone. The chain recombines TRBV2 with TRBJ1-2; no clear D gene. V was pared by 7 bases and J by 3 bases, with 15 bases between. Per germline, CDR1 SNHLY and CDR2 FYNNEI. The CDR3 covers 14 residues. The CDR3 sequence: CASTPGVGHYGYTF. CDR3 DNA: TGTGCCAGCACCCCCGGAGTTGGCCACTATGGCTACACCTTC.